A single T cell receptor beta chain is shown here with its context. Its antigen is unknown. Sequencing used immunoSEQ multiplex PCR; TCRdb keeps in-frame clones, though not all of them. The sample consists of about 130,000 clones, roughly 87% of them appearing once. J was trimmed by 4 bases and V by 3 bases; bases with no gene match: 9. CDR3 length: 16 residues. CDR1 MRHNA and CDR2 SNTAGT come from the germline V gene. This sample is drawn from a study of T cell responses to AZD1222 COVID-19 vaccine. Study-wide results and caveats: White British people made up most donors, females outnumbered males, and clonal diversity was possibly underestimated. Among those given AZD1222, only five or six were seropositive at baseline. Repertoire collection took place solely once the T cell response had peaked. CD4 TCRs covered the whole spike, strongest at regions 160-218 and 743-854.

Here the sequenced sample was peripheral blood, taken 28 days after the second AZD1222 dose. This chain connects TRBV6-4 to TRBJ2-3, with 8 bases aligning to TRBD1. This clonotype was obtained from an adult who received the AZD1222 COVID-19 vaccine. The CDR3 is CASSDSGTGNPDTQYF. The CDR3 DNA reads TGTGCCAGCAGTGATTCCGGGACAGGTAACCCAGATACGCAGTATTTT.